Listed below are T cell receptor beta chains from one sample, sequenced in a study of T cells in Graves' hyperthyroidism and ophthalmopathy. TCRdb re-called the multiplex PCR reads with MiXCR, one entry per CDR3 protein. The top ten clones hold 50% of a sample with under 400,000 distinct CDR3 sequences, around 20% of them seen once. Material for sequencing was blood. The receptors here all came from a woman aged 45-60 years with Graves' hyperthyroidism. The CDR3 runs from the conserved cysteine through the conserved F or W. The D gene is left open where the match is weak. Size is omitted from some rows. Given values are once, few, many or a class for expanded clones.

abundance | j_gene | v_gene | d_gene | CDR3nt | CDR3aa
NA | TRBJ2-1 | TRBV20-1 | TRBD2 | TGCAGTGCTAGAATAAGCGGGGGGCACAATGAGCAGTTCTTC | CSARISGGHNEQFF
many | TRBJ2-1 | TRBV20-1 | TRBD2 | TGCAGTGCTCCGGGACTAGCGGGAGGAATGAACAATGAGCAGTTCTTC | CSAPGLAGGMNNEQFF
many | TRBJ1-3 | TRBV3-1 | TRBD1 | TGTGCCAGCAGCCGGACAGGGGGCGCTGGAAACACCATATATTTT | CASSRTGGAGNTIYF
NA | TRBJ2-4 | TRBV20-1 | TRBD1 | TGCAGTGCTCCTCGACAGGGGGTAAACAAAAACATTCAGTACTTC | CSAPRQGVNKNIQYF
NA | TRBJ2-1 | TRBV6-1 | TRBD2 | TGTGCCAGCAGTCGGCGGGGGGGCTACAATGAGCAGTTCTTC | CASSRRGGYNEQFF
few | TRBJ2-2 | TRBV2 | TRBD2 | TGTGCCAGCAGTGGCCCCTGGGGGGGATCCACCGGGGAGCTGTTTTTT | CASSGPWGGSTGELFF
NA | TRBJ2-7 | TRBV3-1 | NA | TGTGCCAGCAGCCTAAAGAGCGTATCCTACGAGCAGTGCTTC | CASSLKSVSYEQCF
NA | TRBJ1-1 | TRBV7-9 | NA | TGTGCCAGCAGCCTCGGAGGTATTTCGAACACTGAAGCTTTCTTT | CASSLGGISNTEAFF
NA | TRBJ2-5 | TRBV7-9 | NA | TGTGCCAGCAGCTTTACCCCATCCCAGTACTTC | CASSFTPSQYF
NA | TRBJ2-2 | TRBV3-1 | TRBD1 | TGTGCCGGCAGCACTCGGACAGGCAACACCGGGGAGCTGTTTTTT | CAGSTRTGNTGELFF
many | TRBJ1-3 | TRBV7-9 | NA | TGTGCCAGCATTACAGGGATCTCTGGAAACACCATATATTTT | CASITGISGNTIYF
NA | TRBJ1-6 | TRBV7-9 | TRBD1 | TGTGCCAGCAGCTCGGACAGGACAAGCCTTCCACCCCTCCACTTT | CASSSDRTSLPPLHF
many | TRBJ2-7 | TRBV10-3 | NA | TGTGCCATCAGTGAGTCGACCTCTGATCCCGAGCAGTACTTC | CAISESTSDPEQYF
many | TRBJ1-5 | TRBV6-1 | NA | TGTGCCAGCACCCCGCCTTTAGCGGGGGTTTTCAGCAATCAGCCCCAGCATTTT | CASTPPLAGVFSNQPQHF
many | TRBJ2-1 | TRBV12-3/TRBV12-4 | NA | TGTGCCAGCAGTACCGGGACGGCCCCTTCCAATGAGCAGTTCTTC | CASSTGTAPSNEQFF
NA | TRBJ2-5 | TRBV7-9 | TRBD1 | TGTGCCAGCAGCTTAGTCTGGGACAGGGGAGGCGAGACCCAGTACTTC | CASSLVWDRGGETQYF
many | TRBJ2-1 | TRBV7-8 | TRBD2 | TGTGCCAGCAGCTCCCGACTAGCGGGAGGGATTTTAAATGAGCAGTTCTTC | CASSSRLAGGILNEQFF
NA | TRBJ2-5 | TRBV9 | TRBD2 | TGTGCCAGCAGCGGCGGGACTAGCGGGACCCAAGAGACCCAGTACTTC | CASSGGTSGTQETQYF
many | TRBJ2-7 | TRBV28 | TRBD2 | TGTGCCAGCAGTTTAAGGGGACTAGCACACCTTGTCATCTCCTACGAGCAGTACTTC | CASSLRGLAHLVISYEQYF
many | TRBJ2-3 | TRBV5-6 | TRBD2 | TGTGCCAGCAGGTCTAGCGGGAGGGTCACAGATACGCAGTATTTT | CASRSSGRVTDTQYF
NA | TRBJ2-1 | TRBV27 | NA | TGTGCCAGCAGAGATACCGGGACAACCTACAATGAGCAGTTCTTC | CASRDTGTTYNEQFF
few | TRBJ2-3 | TRBV6-1 | NA | TGTGCCAGCAGTCGCCCTCCGGGGCCGTACACAGATACGCAGTATTTT | CASSRPPGPYTDTQYF
many | TRBJ2-2 | TRBV3-1 | NA | TGTGCCAGCAGCCTTAGGACAGAAAACACCGGGGAGCTGTTTTTT | CASSLRTENTGELFF
few | TRBJ2-1 | TRBV20-1 | NA | TGCAGTGCCCTAGGACGGGGGGAGCAGTTCTTC | CSALGRGEQFF
NA | TRBJ2-2 | TRBV7-3 | NA | TGTGCCAGCAGCTTAACACGGGAGAGGGGCGGGGAGCTGTTTTTT | CASSLTRERGGELFF
many | TRBJ1-2 | TRBV12-3/TRBV12-4 | NA | TGTGCCAGCACCCCTTCGATCCGGGCGGACACCTTC | CASTPSIRADTF
many | TRBJ1-1 | TRBV11-2 | TRBD1 | TGTGCCAGCAGCCCCTGGGCAGGGGGGGTAGGGACTGAAGCTTTCTTT | CASSPWAGGVGTEAFF
NA | TRBJ2-1 | TRBV24-1 | TRBD1 | TGTGCCACCAGTGACCCGGGACAGAAGAAGTTCTTC | CATSDPGQKKFF
many | TRBJ1-2 | TRBV27 | TRBD1 | TGTGCCAGCAGTTTATCCTTTTTGGACAGGGCGACTAATGGCTACACCTTC | CASSLSFLDRATNGYTF
many | TRBJ2-7 | TRBV20-1 | NA | TGCAGTGCTGTAAGACAGCTAGGCTACGAGCAGTACTTC | CSAVRQLGYEQYF
NA | TRBJ1-3 | TRBV7-8 | NA | TGTGCCAGCAGCCCATCACTAGGCAGACACTCTGGAAACACCATATATTTT | CASSPSLGRHSGNTIYF
NA | TRBJ2-5 | TRBV5-5 | TRBD1 | TGTGCCAGCAACGGAAATTATCGGTCCAGGACAGGGAACGAGACCCAGTACTTC | CASNGNYRSRTGNETQYF
NA | TRBJ1-5 | TRBV7-9 | TRBD1 | TGTGCCAGCAGCCAGCAAGGGGGCAGCCAGCCCCAGCATTTT | CASSQQGGSQPQHF
many | TRBJ2-2 | TRBV5-1 | TRBD1 | TGCGCCAGCAGCTGGACAGGGGAGAACACCGGGGAGCTGTTTTTT | CASSWTGENTGELFF
many | TRBJ2-1 | TRBV16 | TRBD2 | TGTGCCAGCAGCCCAGAAGCGGGGGAGCAGTTCTTC | CASSPEAGEQFF
NA | TRBJ2-7 | TRBV3-1 | NA | TGTGCCAGCAGCCAAGGGAGCTGGTACGAGCAGTACTTC | CASSQGSWYEQYF
many | TRBJ2-3 | TRBV6-1 | TRBD2 | TGTGCCAGCACCGATGGCCTAGCGGGGCCAGATACGCAGTATTTT | CASTDGLAGPDTQYF
many | TRBJ2-3 | TRBV14 | NA | TGTGCCAGCAGCCAAGGATGGGGGGATACGCAGTATTTT | CASSQGWGDTQYF
many | TRBJ2-7 | TRBV12-3/TRBV12-4 | NA | TGTGCCAGCAGTTTATTAGTAAACGAGCAGTACTTC | CASSLLVNEQYF
few | TRBJ1-2 | TRBV19 | NA | TGTGCCAGTAACAGGGCCGACGGAGGCTACACCTTC | CASNRADGGYTF
many | TRBJ2-7 | TRBV2 | TRBD2 | TGTGCCAGCAGTGAATCGTTAGCGGGAGTGGGGGAGCAGTACTTC | CASSESLAGVGEQYF
NA | TRBJ1-2 | TRBV5-8 | NA | TGTGCCAGCAGCTTGGCTCCCCGGGCCCTGGGAGGGGGATATGCCTTC | CASSLAPRALGGGYAF
NA | TRBJ2-7 | TRBV30 | NA | TGTGCCTGGAATTTGGTAGCAGGCGAGCAGTACTTC | CAWNLVAGEQYF
NA | TRBJ2-7 | TRBV6-1 | NA | TGTGCCAGCAGATCGGGGGACTCCTACGAGCAGTACTTC | CASRSGDSYEQYF
many | TRBJ1-1 | TRBV3-1 | TRBD1 | TGTGCCAGCAGCCAAGGTTCAGGGGGGACTGAAGCTTTCTTT | CASSQGSGGTEAFF
few | TRBJ1-4 | TRBV28 | NA | TGTGCCAGCAGTTTGGGAGGGAGTGCTAATGAAAAACTGTTTTTT | CASSLGGSANEKLFF
many | TRBJ2-1 | TRBV3-1 | TRBD2 | TGTGCCAGCAGGGACTCGGCTAGCGGTAGGGGAAATGAGCAGTTCTTC | CASRDSASGRGNEQFF
NA | TRBJ1-1 | TRBV5-1 | TRBD1 | TGCGCCAGCAGCGGGACAGGGATGGGCACTGAAGCTTTCTTT | CASSGTGMGTEAFF
many | TRBJ2-7 | TRBV4-2 | NA | TGTGCCAGCAGCCAGACGGCGTACGAGCAGTACTTC | CASSQTAYEQYF
many | TRBJ2-7 | TRBV5-1 | NA | TGCGCCAGCAGCTCGGGGGACAGCTCATACGAGCAGTACTTC | CASSSGDSSYEQYF
many | TRBJ2-2 | TRBV6-1 | TRBD2 | TGTGCCAGCACCTGGGGACTAGCAGGCTTAAGGGAGCTGTTTTTT | CASTWGLAGLRELFF
NA | TRBJ1-1 | TRBV5-6 | TRBD1 | TGTGCCAGCAGCCTTTTTCCGACAGGGGTTGGTGAAGCTTTCTTT | CASSLFPTGVGEAFF
few | TRBJ2-1 | TRBV5-1 | NA | TGCGCCAGCAGCTTGGAGGATGAGCAGTTCTTC | CASSLEDEQFF
many | TRBJ2-1 | TRBV6-2/TRBV6-3 | NA | TGTGCCAGCAGCCCGAGCGGTAAATCCTACAATGAGCAGTTCTTC | CASSPSGKSYNEQFF
NA | TRBJ2-1 | TRBV3-1 | NA | TGTGCCAGCAGACAGGCTGGAGTGCATGAGCAGTTCTTC | CASRQAGVHEQFF